The 14 T cell receptor beta chains reported below all come from one sample, sequenced in a study of cytomegalovirus exposure and HLA in healthy donors. Both 60 Vbeta primers and 13 Jbeta primers went into the PCR. TCRdb's table, derived via immunoSEQ multiplex PCR, lists solely in-frame clones and lacks some. The repertoire has 100,000 to 150,000 clones, 80% of them found once; the top ten carry 1%. The specimen was PBMCs. The receptors originated from a man aged 40-50 years in good health and CMV-seronegative.

The chain joins TRBV13 to TRBJ2-6; the D gene is possibly TRBD1 (5 bases). Looked up from germline, CDR1 is PRHDT and CDR2 is FYEKMQ (reference sequence). CDR3 length: 16 residues. V lost 0 bases, J lost 2 bases, and 8 bases lay in between. CDR3 nucleotide sequence: TGTGCCAGCAGCTTAGGCAGGGCAGCTGGGGCCAACGTCCTGACTTTC. Its translation: CASSLGRAAGANVLTF.

The chain carries TRBV5-6 and TRBJ2-1; possibly TRBD1 for D (8 bases). Trimming shortened V by 3 bases and J by 0 bases, and 10 bases separated the two germline ends. In germline, CDR1 is SGHDT, CDR2 YYEEEE. This CDR3 region has 15 residues. The CDR3 bases are TGTGCCAGCAGCTACAGGGGGGGCTCCTACAATGAGCAGTTCTTC. As protein: CASSYRGGSYNEQFF.

V usage is TRBV11-2 and J usage is TRBJ2-7, with 9 positions matching TRBD2. With 4 bases clipped from V and 2 bases from J, the junction kept 3 bases outside the gene matches. The CDR3 sequence is 14 residues long. CDR1 and CDR2 from the germline V gene are SGHAT and FQNNGV. The CDR3 spells CASSSSGIPYEQYF. The CDR3 DNA reads as TGTGCCAGCAGCTCTAGCGGGATTCCCTACGAGCAGTACTTC.

This chain uses TRBV5-6 with TRBJ2-7; D perhaps matches TRBD2 (6 bases). This CDR3 has 15 amino acids. V was pared by 3 bases and J by 6 bases, with 19 bases between. From germline, CDR1 is SGHDT and CDR2 YYEEEE. The CDR3 spells CASSWGRQGGPEQYF. For the CDR3, the DNA is TGTGCCAGCAGCTGGGGACGCCAGGGAGGACCCGAGCAGTACTTC.

This clone was detected a few times. The rearrangement links TRBV7-3 to TRBJ2-1, with 10 bases matching TRBD1. V shed 5 bases, J shed 2 bases, and the junction held 3 bases outside the gene matches. The CDR3 runs to 15 residues. The V gene's germline CDR1 is SGHTA and CDR2 FQGTGA. The CDR3 DNA is TGTGCCAGCAGCATTGGACAGGGGGCCTACAATGAGCAGTTCTTC. Protein: CASSIGQGAYNEQFF.

The chain employs TRBV5-8 and TRBJ1-1; D call uncertain. The germline V and J ends were trimmed by 6 bases and 1 base, with 16 bases remaining between them. This CDR3 is built from 15 residues. Germline CDR1 SGHTS, CDR2 YDEGEE. CDR3 in DNA: TGTGCCAGCACCGGGAGGGAAGACGGGAACACTGAAGCTTTCTTT. Translation gives CASTGREDGNTEAFF.

This clone was picked up a small number of times. This chain uses TRBV4-1 with TRBJ2-2; D uncertain. The length of the CDR3 is 14 residues. Germline V lookup: CDR1 MGHRA, CDR2 YSYEKL. Trimming pared 0 bases from V and 4 bases from J, leaving 6 bases between. This chain's CDR3 is CASSQEPSTGELFF. Here the CDR3 DNA reads TGCGCCAGCAGCCAAGAACCCAGCACCGGGGAGCTGTTTTTT.

The chain couples TRBV5-1 to TRBJ1-1; D gene ambiguous. CDR3 length equals 14 residues. CDR1 and CDR2 from the germline V gene are SGHRS and YFSETQ. Trimming removed 3 bases at V and 0 bases at J, with 9 bases between. The CDR3 region is CASSYGGVNTEAFF. The CDR3 DNA reads TGCGCCAGCAGCTACGGAGGAGTGAACACTGAAGCTTTCTTT.

This rearrangement joins TRBV7-7 to TRBJ2-1, with TRBD2 identical over 9 bases. Trimming at V came to 1 base and at J to 8 bases, leaving 9 bases not matched to a gene. This CDR3 has 16 amino acids. Germline values: CDR1 SSHAT, CDR2 FNYEAQ (reference sequence). This CDR3 reads CASSLGAGGPMDEQFF. DNA of the CDR3: TGTGCCAGCAGCTTAGGGGCGGGGGGGCCTATGGATGAGCAGTTCTTC.

This clone appeared a single time. The rearrangement joins TRBV28 to TRBJ2-2; 11 bases are a match to TRBD2. V shed 6 bases and J 6 bases; nucleotides not matched to a gene: 6. The CDR3 runs 15 residues. Germline values: CDR1 MDHEN, CDR2 SYDVKM. The CDR3 DNA reads TGTGCCAGCAGCCCGACTAGCGGGGCGGCCGGGGAGCTGTTTTTT. This gives the protein CASSPTSGAAGELFF.

The J gene is TRBJ1-2, the V gene TRBV4-1; D possibly corresponds to TRBD1 (6 bases). Deletions cut 6 bases from V and 6 bases from J, with 14 bases between. Per germline, CDR1 MGHRA and CDR2 YSYEKL. The CDR3 length is 13 residues. The CDR3 loop reads CASRLRGGDGYTF. CDR3 bases: TGCGCCAGCAGGCTCAGGGGCGGAGATGGCTACACCTTC.

A few counts support this clone. The chain couples TRBV6-1 to TRBJ1-5; D unresolved. The CDR3 runs to 15 residues. CDR1 and CDR2 from the germline V gene are MNHNS and SASEGT. With 6 bases removed from V and 0 bases from J, the gap between germline ends came to 12 bases. The CDR3 here is CASSDSSTSNQPQHF. The CDR3 DNA follows: TGTGCCAGCAGCGACTCTTCAACTAGCAATCAGCCCCAGCATTTT.

CDR3 amino acids: CASSQRGGFSEAFF. The CDR3, as DNA: TGCGCCAGCAGCCAAAGGGGGGGCTTTAGTGAAGCTTTCTTT. The rearrangement joins TRBV4-1 to TRBJ1-1, with TRBD1 as a possible D gene (6 bases). CDR1 is MGHRA and CDR2 is YSYEKL in the germline V gene. This CDR3 is 14 amino acids long. Deletions cut 2 bases from V and 7 bases from J, with 14 bases between.

The CDR3 sequence is CASSPGQGGWTQYF. The CDR3 nucleotides read TGTGCCAGCTCACCCGGACAGGGAGGGTGGACCCAGTACTTC. This chain joins TRBV18 and TRBJ2-5; the D gene is possibly TRBD1 (8 bases). The CDR3 length is 14 residues. Germline assignment: CDR1 KGHSH and CDR2 LQKENI. V lost 3 bases and J lost 7, with 15 bases in between.